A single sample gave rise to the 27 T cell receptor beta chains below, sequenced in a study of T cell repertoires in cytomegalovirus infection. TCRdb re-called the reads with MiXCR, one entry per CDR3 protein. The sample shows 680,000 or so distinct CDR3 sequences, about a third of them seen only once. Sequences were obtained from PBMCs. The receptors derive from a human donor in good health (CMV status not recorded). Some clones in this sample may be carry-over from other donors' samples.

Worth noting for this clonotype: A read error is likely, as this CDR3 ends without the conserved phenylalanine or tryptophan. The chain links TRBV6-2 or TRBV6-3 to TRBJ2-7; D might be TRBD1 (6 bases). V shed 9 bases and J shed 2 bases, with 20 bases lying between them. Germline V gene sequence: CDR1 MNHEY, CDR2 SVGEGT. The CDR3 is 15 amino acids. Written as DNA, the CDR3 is TGTGCCAGTTTCGATCGGACAGAGGACCCCTACGAGCAGTACTGC. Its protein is CASFDRTEDPYEQYC.

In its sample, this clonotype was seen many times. DNA of the CDR3: TGTGCCAGCAGCTTCCAGGGAAACTCCTACAATGAGCAGTTCTTC. Translation: CASSFQGNSYNEQFF. The chain recombines TRBV7-9 with TRBJ2-1, with a possible D match to TRBD1 (5 bases). V lost 3 bases, J lost 0 bases, and 9 bases lay in between. The V gene's germline CDR1 is SEHNR and CDR2 FQNEAQ (reference sequence). The CDR3 is 15 amino acids.

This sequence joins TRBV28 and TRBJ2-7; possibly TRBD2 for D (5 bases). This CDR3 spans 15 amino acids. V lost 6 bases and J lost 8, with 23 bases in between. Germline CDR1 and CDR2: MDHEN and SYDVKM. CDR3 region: CASSGSGGRPLQQYF. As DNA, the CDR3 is TGTGCCAGCAGCGGTAGTGGAGGCCGTCCGTTGCAGCAGTACTTC.

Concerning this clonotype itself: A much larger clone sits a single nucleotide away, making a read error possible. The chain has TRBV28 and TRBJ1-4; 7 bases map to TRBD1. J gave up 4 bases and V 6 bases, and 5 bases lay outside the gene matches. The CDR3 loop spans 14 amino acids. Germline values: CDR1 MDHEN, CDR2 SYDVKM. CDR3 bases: TGTGCCAGCAGCCTCGGGACAGTTAATGAAAAACTGTTTTTT. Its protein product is CASSLGTVNEKLFF.

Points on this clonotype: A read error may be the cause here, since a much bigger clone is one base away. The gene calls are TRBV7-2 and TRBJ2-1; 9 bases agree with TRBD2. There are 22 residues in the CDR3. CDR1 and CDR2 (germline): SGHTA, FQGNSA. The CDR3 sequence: CASSYPRASGRPESGVYKEQFF. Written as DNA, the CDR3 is TGTGCCAGCAGCTACCCCCGTGCGAGCGGGAGGCCAGAGAGTGGGGTTTACAAGGAGCAGTTCTTC.

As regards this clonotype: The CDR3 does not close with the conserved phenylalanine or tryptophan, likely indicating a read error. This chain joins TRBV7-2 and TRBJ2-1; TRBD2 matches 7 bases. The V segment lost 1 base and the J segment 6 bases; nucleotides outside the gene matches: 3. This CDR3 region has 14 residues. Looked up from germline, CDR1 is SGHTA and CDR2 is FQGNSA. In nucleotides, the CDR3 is TGTGCCAGCAGCTTAGTGGCGGGAGCCAATGAGCAGTTCTTA. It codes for CASSLVAGANEQFL.

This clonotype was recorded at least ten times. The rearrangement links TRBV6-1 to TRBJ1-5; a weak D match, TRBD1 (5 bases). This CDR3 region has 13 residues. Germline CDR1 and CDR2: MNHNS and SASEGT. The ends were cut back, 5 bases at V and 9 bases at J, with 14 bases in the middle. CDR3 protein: CASSFGASLPQHF. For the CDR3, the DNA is TGTGCCAGCAGTTTCGGGGCCTCATTGCCCCAGCATTTT.

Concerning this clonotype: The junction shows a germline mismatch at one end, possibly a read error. This CDR3 reads CASSSPPQAANTGERFF. Here the CDR3 DNA reads TGTGCCAGCAGCTCACCTCCGCAGGCCGCGAACACCGGGGAGCGGTTTTTT. This chain links TRBV12-3 or TRBV12-4 with TRBJ2-2, with D maybe TRBD2 (5 bases). This CDR3 comprises 17 residues.

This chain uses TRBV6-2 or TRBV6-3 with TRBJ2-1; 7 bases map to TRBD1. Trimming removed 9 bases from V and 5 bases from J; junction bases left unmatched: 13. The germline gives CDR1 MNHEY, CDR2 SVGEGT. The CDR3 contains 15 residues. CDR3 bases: TGTGCCAGTAGTAACAGGGGATTGTACAACAATGAGCAGTTCTTC. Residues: CASSNRGLYNNEQFF.

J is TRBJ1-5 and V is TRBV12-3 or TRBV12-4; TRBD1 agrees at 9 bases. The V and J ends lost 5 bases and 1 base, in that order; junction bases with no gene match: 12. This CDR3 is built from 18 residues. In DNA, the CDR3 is TGTGCCAGCAGTAGGGACAGGGTCGTGGGGCAAAGCAATCAGCCCCAGCATTTT. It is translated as CASSRDRVVGQSNQPQHF.

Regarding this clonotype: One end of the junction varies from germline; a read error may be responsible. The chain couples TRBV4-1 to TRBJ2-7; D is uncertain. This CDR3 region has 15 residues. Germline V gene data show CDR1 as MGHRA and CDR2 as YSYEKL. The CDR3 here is CASSQDGQSSYEQYF. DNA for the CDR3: TGTGCCAGCAGCCAAGATGGGCAGAGCTCCTACGAGCAGTACTTC.

This CDR3 reads CSVKASDFGELFF. The CDR3 region has the DNA TGCAGCGTTAAAGCATCGGACTTCGGGGAGCTGTTTTTT. This sequence joins TRBV29-1 and TRBJ2-2; a weak D match, TRBD2 (5 bases). The CDR3 totals 13 residues. Germline assignment: CDR1 SQVTM and CDR2 ANQGSEA. V was cut by 5 bases and J by 7 bases, with 14 bases left in between.

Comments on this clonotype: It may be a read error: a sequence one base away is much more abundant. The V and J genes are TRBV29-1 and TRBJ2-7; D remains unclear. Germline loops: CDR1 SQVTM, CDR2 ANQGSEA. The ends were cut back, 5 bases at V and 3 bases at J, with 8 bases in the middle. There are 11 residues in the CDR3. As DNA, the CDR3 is TGCAGCGTTCAACTTTGCTACGAGCAGTACTTC. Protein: CSVQLCYEQYF.

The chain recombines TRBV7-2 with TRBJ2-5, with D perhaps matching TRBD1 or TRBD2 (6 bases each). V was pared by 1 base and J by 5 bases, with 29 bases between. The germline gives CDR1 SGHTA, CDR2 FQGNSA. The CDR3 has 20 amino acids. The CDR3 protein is CASSLVGGVGARGLRETQYF. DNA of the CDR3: TGTGCCAGCAGCTTAGTGGGGGGCGTGGGGGCTAGGGGTCTTAGGGAGACCCAGTACTTC.

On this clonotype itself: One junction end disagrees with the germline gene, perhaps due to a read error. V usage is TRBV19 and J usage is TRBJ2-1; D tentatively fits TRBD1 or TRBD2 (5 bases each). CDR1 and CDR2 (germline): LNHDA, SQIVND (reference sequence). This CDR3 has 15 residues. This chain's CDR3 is CDSKRRNQGNYEQFF. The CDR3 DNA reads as TGTGACAGTAAAAGGAGGAACCAGGGAAATTACGAGCAGTTCTTC.

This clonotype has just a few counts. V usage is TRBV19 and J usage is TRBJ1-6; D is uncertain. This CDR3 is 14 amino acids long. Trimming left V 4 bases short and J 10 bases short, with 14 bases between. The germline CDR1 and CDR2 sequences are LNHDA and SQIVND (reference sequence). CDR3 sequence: CASSNERIQSPLHF. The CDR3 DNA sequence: TGTGCCAGTAGTAACGAGCGGATCCAGTCACCCCTCCACTTT.

The DNA of the CDR3 is TGTGCCAGCAGTCCGCTCGACGGGGGGGGCCTCGAGACCCAGTACTTC. This encodes CASSPLDGGGLETQYF. This rearrangement joins TRBV4-2 to TRBJ2-5, with TRBD2 matching over 8 bases. This CDR3 region has 16 residues. Germline assignment: CDR1 LGHNA and CDR2 YNFKEQ. Trimming removed 6 bases from V and 5 bases from J; junction bases left unmatched: 14.

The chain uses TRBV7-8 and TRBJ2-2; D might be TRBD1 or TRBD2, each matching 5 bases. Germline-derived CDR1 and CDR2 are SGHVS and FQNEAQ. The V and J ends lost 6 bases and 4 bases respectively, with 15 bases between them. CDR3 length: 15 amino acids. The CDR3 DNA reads TGTGCCAGCAGTGCAGGGCGGGCGTTCACCGGGGAGCTGTTTTTT. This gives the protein CASSAGRAFTGELFF.

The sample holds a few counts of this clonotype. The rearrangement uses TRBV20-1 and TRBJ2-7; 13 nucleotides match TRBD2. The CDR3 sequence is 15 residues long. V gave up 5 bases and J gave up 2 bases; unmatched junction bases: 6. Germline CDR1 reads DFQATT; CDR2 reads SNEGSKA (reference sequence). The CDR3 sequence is CSAFTSGRETYEQYF. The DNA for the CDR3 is TGCAGTGCTTTCACTAGCGGGAGGGAAACCTACGAGCAGTACTTC.

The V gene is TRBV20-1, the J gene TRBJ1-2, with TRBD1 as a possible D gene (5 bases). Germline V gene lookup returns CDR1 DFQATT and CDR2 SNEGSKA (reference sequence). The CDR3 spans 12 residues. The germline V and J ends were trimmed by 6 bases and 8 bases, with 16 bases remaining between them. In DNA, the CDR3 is TGCAGTGCAAAGGCCAGGGCCGTCGGCTACACCTTC. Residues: CSAKARAVGYTF.

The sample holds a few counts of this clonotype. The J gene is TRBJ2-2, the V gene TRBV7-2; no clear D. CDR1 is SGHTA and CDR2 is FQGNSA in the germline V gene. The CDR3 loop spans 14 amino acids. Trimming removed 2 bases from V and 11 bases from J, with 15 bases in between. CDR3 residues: CASSLWASQTELFF. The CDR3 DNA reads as TGTGCCAGCAGCTTATGGGCTTCCCAAACCGAGCTGTTTTTT.

The CDR3 sequence is CAISESRKGNTGELFF. CDR3 sequence (DNA): TGTGCCATCAGTGAGTCAAGAAAGGGGAACACCGGGGAGCTGTTTTTT. V usage is TRBV10-3 and J usage is TRBJ2-2; D is uncertain. Germline V gives CDR1 ENHRY, CDR2 SYGVKD. This CDR3 spans 16 amino acids. V lost 0 bases and J 1 base, leaving 9 bases between the germline ends.

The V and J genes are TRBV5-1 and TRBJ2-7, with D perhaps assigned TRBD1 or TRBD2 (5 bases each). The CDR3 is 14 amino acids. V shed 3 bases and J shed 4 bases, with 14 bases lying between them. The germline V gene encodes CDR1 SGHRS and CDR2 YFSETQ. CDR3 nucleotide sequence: TGCGCCAGCAGCTGGGGGACCGGATGGTACGAGCAGTACTTC. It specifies CASSWGTGWYEQYF. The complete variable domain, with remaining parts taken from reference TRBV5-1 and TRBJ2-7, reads KAGVTQTPRYLIKTRGQQVTLSCSPISGHRSVSWYQQTPGQGLQFLFEYFSETQRNKGNFPGRFSGRQFSNSRSEMNVSTLELGDSALYLCASSWGTGWYEQYFGPGTRLTVT.

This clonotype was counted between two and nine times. CDR3 nucleotide sequence: TGTGCCAGCAGCCGCGGGACGGATCTCACAGATACGCAGTATTTT. Its translation: CASSRGTDLTDTQYF. The chain joins TRBV28 to TRBJ2-3, with D perhaps TRBD2 (6 bases). This CDR3 is built from 15 residues. Trimming took 6 bases from V and 2 from J, leaving 15 bases between them. The V gene's germline CDR1 is MDHEN and CDR2 SYDVKM.

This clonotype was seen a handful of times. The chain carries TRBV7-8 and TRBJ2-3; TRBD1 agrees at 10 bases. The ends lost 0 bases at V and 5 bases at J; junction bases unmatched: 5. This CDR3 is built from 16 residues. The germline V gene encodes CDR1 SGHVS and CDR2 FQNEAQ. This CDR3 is CASSLARDRGGDTQYF. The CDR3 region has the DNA TGTGCCAGCAGCTTAGCGCGGGACAGGGGAGGAGATACGCAGTATTTT.

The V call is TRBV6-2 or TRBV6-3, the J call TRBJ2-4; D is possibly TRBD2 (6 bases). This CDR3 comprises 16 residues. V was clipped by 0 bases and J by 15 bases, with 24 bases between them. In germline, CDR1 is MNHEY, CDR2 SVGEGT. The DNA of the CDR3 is TGTGCCAGCAGTTACTCAGGGGTTAGCGGAAAAAACATTACGTACTTC. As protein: CASSYSGVSGKNITYF.

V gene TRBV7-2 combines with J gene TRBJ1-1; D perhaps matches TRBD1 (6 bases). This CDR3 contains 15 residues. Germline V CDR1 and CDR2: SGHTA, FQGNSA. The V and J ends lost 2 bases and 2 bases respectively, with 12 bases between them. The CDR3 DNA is TGTGCCAGCAGCTTAAGGCGGACAGCTAACACTGAAGCTTTCTTT. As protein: CASSLRRTANTEAFF. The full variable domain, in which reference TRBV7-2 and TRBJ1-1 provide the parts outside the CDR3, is GAGVSQSPSNKVTEKGKDVELRCDPISGHTALYWYRQSLGQGLEFLIYFQGNSAPDKSGLPSDRFSAERTGGSVSTLTIQRTQQEDSAVYLCASSLRRTANTEAFFGQGTRLTVV.